The clone carrying this T cell receptor (beta chain) was seen at least ten times. The data are from a study of CD8+CD57+ T cells in acquired aplastic anemia. Genomic DNA served as template for TCR beta VDJ and CDR3 profiling. TCRdb called the reads again in MiXCR, with one record for every CDR3 protein. The table shows around 230,000 distinct CDR3 sequences, with roughly 55% occurring only once. The CDR3 sequence is 13 residues long. The germline gives CDR1 DFQATT, CDR2 SNEGSKA (reference sequence). Trimming left V 5 bases short and J 4 bases short, with 15 bases between. The receptor was isolated from a human donor in good health. The chain has TRBV20-1 and TRBJ2-7, with a weak D call TRBD2 (7 bases). The sample taken for sequencing was sorted CD4+, CD8+, or CD8+CD57+ T cells (not recorded which) from PBMCs. CDR3 loop: CSAAGATGYEQYF. CDR3 in DNA: TGCAGTGCTGCGGGGGCGACGGGGTACGAGCAGTACTTC.